Below are 16 T cell receptor beta chains sequenced from a single sample in a study of tumor-infiltrating lymphocytes in primary liver carcinoma. The researchers produced TCR beta cDNA from approximately 540 ng total RNA with a constant-region primer. A slightly modified ARM-PCR protocol with three nested multiplex PCR rounds produced these TCR beta libraries. The opening two PCR rounds, nine to eleven cycles each, paired TRBV1-TRBV30 forward primers with a C-beta reverse primer. TCRdb reanalysed the multiplex PCR reads using MiXCR and keeps one entry per CDR3 protein. The data contain approximately 88,000 distinct CDR3 sequences, around 70% of them singletons. Co-extraction of RNA and DNA was performed on about 18-33 mg of unsorted bulk tissue. The sample taken for sequencing was tumor-adjacent normal liver tissue. The receptors here all came from a man aged 40-55 years with primary liver carcinoma and hepatitis B virus infection.

For this clonotype: Compared with germline, one end of the junction differs, possibly owing to a read error. The chain uses TRBV7-9 and TRBJ2-1; D perhaps matches TRBD1 (5 bases). Germline values: CDR1 SEHNR, CDR2 FQNEAQ (reference sequence). The CDR3 is made up of 12 amino acids. CDR3 DNA: TGTCCCAGCAGCTTAGGGGTCGATGAGCAGTTCTTC. Its translation: CPSSLGVDEQFF.

Ten or more counts support this clonotype. The gene calls are TRBV10-2 and TRBJ1-4; D is ambiguous. Germline V gene lookup returns CDR1 WSHSY and CDR2 SAAADI. The CDR3 has 17 residues. The V and J ends lost 8 bases and 0 bases respectively, with 19 bases between them. CDR3 residues: CASGRRSLQATNEKLFF. CDR3 DNA sequence: TGCGCCAGCGGCAGAAGGAGTCTCCAAGCAACTAATGAAAAACTGTTTTTT.

J is TRBJ1-2 and V is TRBV7-3; a weak D match, TRBD1 (5 bases). Germline lookup yields CDR1 SGHTA and CDR2 FQGTGA. Trimming stripped 2 bases from V and 4 bases from J, with 11 bases between. This CDR3 contains 14 residues. The CDR3 nucleotides read TGTGCCAGCAGCTTAGAGCCAGGGCTCTATGGCTACACCTTC. Its translation is CASSLEPGLYGYTF.

A word on this clonotype: One junction end does not reproduce the germline sequence, and a read error may be involved. The V and J genes are TRBV28 and TRBJ2-7; TRBD2 aligns across 9 bases. This CDR3 has 14 amino acids. The germline V gene encodes CDR1 MDHEN and CDR2 SYDVKM. CDR3 DNA: TGTGACAGCCACGATAGCGGGAGTTCCTACGAGCAGTACTTC. Protein product: CDSHDSGSSYEQYF.

Of note for this clonotype: Compared with germline, one end of the junction differs, possibly owing to a read error. The chain has TRBV4-2 and TRBJ1-2, with 8 bases aligning to TRBD1. The CDR3 has 16 residues. Germline V gene sequence: CDR1 LGHNA, CDR2 YNFKEQ. Written as DNA, the CDR3 is TGTGCCAGCAGCCCCGGACAGGGAGGAAGGTACTATGGCTACATCTTC. Translated: CASSPGQGGRYYGYIF.

Remarks on this clonotype: The missing conserved phenylalanine or tryptophan at the end of this CDR3 makes a read error likely. The chain uses TRBV6-5 and TRBJ2-4; D perhaps matches TRBD2 (5 bases). Trimming shortened V by 6 bases and J by 6 bases, and 15 bases separated the two germline ends. CDR3 length equals 14 residues. The germline CDR1 and CDR2 sequences are MNHEY and SVGAGI. The CDR3 here is CASSPARVLNIQYS. CDR3 nucleotide sequence: TGTGCCAGCAGCCCCGCGAGGGTTTTAAACATTCAGTACTCC.

Points on this clonotype: One junction end disagrees with the germline gene, perhaps due to a read error. This chain connects TRBV28 to TRBJ1-6; possible D gene TRBD1, 6 bases. The CDR3 consists of 16 residues. Germline CDR1 reads MDHEN; CDR2 reads SYDVKM. The CDR3 reads CASSYRVGGYNSPLHF. DNA of the CDR3: TGTGCCAGTAGTTACCGGGTAGGGGGATATAATTCACCCCTCCACTTT.

This clonotype was seen once. An end of the junction does not agree with germline; a read error may underlie this. The V and J genes are TRBV12-3 or TRBV12-4 and TRBJ1-2; weak D call: TRBD1 (6 bases). The CDR3 length is 17 residues. The CDR3, as DNA: TGTGCCAGCGCCACCCTACGGGGGCAGGGACTTCCTTATGGCTACGCCTTC. Its protein product is CASATLRGQGLPYGYAF.

Remarks on this clonotype: No conserved phenylalanine or tryptophan ends this CDR3, so it is likely a read error. The chain is built from TRBV11-1 and TRBJ2-7; D perhaps matches TRBD1 (5 bases). The ends were cut back, 5 bases at V and 10 bases at J, with 21 bases in the middle. Germline V gene sequence: CDR1 SGHAT, CDR2 FQDESV (reference sequence). This CDR3 is built from 14 residues. DNA of the CDR3: TGTGCCAGCAGCCCCTCCCAGGGTTCCTATGAACAGTACTAC. Its translation: CASSPSQGSYEQYY.

Only one count was recorded for this clonotype. The rearrangement uses TRBV29-1 and TRBJ2-1; 8 bases are a match to TRBD1. With 5 bases clipped from V and 13 bases from J, the junction kept 10 bases outside the gene matches. The CDR3 spans 12 residues. Germline V gives CDR1 SQVTM, CDR2 ANQGSEA. The CDR3 sequence is CSVRTGSSEQFF. The DNA for the CDR3 is TGCAGCGTTCGGACAGGGAGCAGTGAACAGTTCTTC.

Regarding this clonotype: An end of the junction differs from the germline gene, which may be a read error. The rearrangement links TRBV14 to TRBJ2-2, with D perhaps TRBD2 (7 bases). CDR1 and CDR2 (germline): SGHDN, FVKESK. The CDR3 is 13 amino acids. CDR3 nucleotide sequence: TGTGCCAGCAGCCCTTTGAAAACCGGGGGGCTGCTTTTT. It is translated as CASSPLKTGGLLF.

Comments on this clonotype: An end of the junction differs from the germline gene, which may be a read error. CDR3 DNA: TGTGACAGCAGCTTAGACTTCGGGACACCCAGCTCCTACAAGCAATATTTC. Its translation: CDSSLDFGTPSSYKQYF. The chain couples TRBV11-2 to TRBJ2-7; TRBD1 is a possible D gene (6 bases). The germline CDR1 and CDR2 sequences are SGHAT and FQNNGV. The CDR3 extends over 17 amino acids.

J is TRBJ2-7 and V is TRBV29-1; 9 positions match TRBD2. The CDR3 has 13 residues. Germline V gene sequence: CDR1 SQVTM, CDR2 ANQGSEA. The CDR3 DNA is TGCAACATTCGGGTAGCGGGAGCCTACGAGCAGTACTTC. Amino acids: CNIRVAGAYEQYF.

A remark on this clonotype: At one of its ends the junction is not consistent with the germline gene, which may arise from a read error. The V call is TRBV11-2, the J call TRBJ2-1; unclear D gene. Germline loops: CDR1 SGHAT, CDR2 FQNNGV. This CDR3 comprises 12 residues. The CDR3 nucleotides read TGTGTCAGCAGCTTCTTACTCAATGAGAAGTTCTTC. Translated, it gives CVSSFLLNEKFF.

To note about this clonotype: This could be a read error, since a much larger clone is one nucleotide away. The rearrangement links TRBV4-2 to TRBJ2-1, with D perhaps TRBD2 (6 bases). Germline V gives CDR1 LGHNA, CDR2 YNFKEQ. This CDR3 region has 13 residues. CDR3 coding DNA: TGTGCCAACAGCCAAGATCGGGGGAATGAGCAGTTCTTC. Translating gives CANSQDRGNEQFF.

This clonotype was detected ten times or more. J is TRBJ2-7 and V is TRBV6-5, with TRBD2 matching over 8 bases. The germline gives CDR1 MNHEY, CDR2 SVGAGI. CDR3 length: 14 amino acids. V lost 11 bases to trimming and J lost 2 bases; unmatched junction nucleotides: 11. The CDR3: CASRPEGLAYEQYF. Here the CDR3 DNA reads TGTGCCTCCAGGCCGGAGGGACTAGCCTACGAGCAGTACTTC.